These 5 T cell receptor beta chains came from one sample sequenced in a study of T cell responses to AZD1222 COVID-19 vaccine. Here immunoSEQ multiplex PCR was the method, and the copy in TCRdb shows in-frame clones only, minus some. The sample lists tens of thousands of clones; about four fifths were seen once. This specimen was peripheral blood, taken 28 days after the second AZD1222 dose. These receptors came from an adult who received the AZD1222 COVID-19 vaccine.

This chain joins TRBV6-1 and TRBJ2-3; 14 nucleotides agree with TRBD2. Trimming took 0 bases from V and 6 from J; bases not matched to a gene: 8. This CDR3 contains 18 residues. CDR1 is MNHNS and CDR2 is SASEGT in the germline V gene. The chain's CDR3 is CASSEARLAGGRTDTQYF. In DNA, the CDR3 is TGTGCCAGCAGTGAAGCGCGACTAGCGGGAGGGCGTACGGATACGCAGTATTTT.

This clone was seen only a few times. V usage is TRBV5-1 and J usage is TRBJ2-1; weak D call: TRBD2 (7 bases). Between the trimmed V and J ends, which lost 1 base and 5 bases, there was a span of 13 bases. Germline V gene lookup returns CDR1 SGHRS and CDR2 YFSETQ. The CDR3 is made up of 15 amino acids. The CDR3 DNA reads TGCGCCAGCAGCTTGCAGACGGGGGGCAACAATGAGCAGTTCTTC. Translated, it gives CASSLQTGGNNEQFF.

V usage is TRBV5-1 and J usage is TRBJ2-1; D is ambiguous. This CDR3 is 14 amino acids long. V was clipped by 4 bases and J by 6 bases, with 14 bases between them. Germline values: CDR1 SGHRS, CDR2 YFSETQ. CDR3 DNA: TGCGCCAGCAGCGCCCTGGAGAGGCTCAATGAGCAGTTCTTC. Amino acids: CASSALERLNEQFF.

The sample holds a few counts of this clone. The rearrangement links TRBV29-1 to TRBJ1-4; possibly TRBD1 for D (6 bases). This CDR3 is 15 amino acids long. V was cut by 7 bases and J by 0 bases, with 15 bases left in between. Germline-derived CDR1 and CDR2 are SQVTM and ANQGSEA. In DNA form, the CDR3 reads TGCAGCGGGGGAGAAACAGGGTCAACTAATGAAAAACTGTTTTTT. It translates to CSGGETGSTNEKLFF.

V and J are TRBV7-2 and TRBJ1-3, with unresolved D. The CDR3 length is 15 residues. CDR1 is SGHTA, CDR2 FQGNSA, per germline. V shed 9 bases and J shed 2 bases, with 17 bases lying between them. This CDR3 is CASMSGSSTGNTIYF. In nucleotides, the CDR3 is TGTGCCAGTATGTCCGGTAGTTCGACTGGAAACACCATATATTTT. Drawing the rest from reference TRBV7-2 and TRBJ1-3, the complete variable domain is GAGVSQSPSNKVTEKGKDVELRCDPISGHTALYWYRQSLGQGLEFLIYFQGNSAPDKSGLPSDRFSAERTGGSVSTLTIQRTQQEDSAVYLCASMSGSSTGNTIYFGEGSWLTVV.